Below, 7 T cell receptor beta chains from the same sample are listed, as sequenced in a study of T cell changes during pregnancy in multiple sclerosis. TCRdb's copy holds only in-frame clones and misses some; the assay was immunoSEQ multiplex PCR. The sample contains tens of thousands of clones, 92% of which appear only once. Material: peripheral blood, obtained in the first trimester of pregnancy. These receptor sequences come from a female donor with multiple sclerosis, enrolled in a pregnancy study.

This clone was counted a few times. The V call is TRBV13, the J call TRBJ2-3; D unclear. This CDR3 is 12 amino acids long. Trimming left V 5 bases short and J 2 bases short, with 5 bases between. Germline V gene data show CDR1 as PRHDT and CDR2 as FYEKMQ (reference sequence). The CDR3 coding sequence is TGTGCCAGCAGCCCAAACACAGATACGCAGTATTTT. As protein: CASSPNTDTQYF.

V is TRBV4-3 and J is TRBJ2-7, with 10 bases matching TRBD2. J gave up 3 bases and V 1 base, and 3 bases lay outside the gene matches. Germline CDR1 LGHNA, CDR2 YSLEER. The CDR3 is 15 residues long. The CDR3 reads CASSQASGGLYEQYF. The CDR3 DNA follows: TGCGCCAGCAGCCAAGCTAGCGGGGGTCTCTACGAGCAGTACTTC.

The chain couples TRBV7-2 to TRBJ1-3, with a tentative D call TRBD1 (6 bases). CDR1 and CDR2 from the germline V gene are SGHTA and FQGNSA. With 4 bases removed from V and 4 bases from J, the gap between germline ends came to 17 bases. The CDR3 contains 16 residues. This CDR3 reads CASSYLSGGPGNTIYF. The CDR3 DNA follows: TGTGCCAGCAGCTACTTATCCGGGGGGCCCGGAAACACCATATATTTT.

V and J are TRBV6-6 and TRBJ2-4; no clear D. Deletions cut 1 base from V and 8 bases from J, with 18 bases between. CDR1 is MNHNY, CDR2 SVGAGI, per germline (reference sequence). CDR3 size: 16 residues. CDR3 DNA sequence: TGTGCCAGCAGTTACTTGCGGTCCGGGTCCGGTGACATTCAGTACTTC. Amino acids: CASSYLRSGSGDIQYF.

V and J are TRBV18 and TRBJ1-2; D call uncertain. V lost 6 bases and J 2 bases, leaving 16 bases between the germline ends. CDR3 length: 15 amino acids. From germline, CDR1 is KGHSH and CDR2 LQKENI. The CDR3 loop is CASSTLEGGNYGYTF. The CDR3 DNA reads TGTGCCAGCTCCACCTTGGAGGGAGGGAACTATGGCTACACCTTC.

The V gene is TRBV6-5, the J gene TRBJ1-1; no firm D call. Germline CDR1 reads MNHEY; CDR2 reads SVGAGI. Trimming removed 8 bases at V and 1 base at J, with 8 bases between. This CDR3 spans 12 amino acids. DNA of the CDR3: TGTGCCAGCCTCGCAGGGAACACTGAAGCTTTCTTT. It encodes CASLAGNTEAFF.

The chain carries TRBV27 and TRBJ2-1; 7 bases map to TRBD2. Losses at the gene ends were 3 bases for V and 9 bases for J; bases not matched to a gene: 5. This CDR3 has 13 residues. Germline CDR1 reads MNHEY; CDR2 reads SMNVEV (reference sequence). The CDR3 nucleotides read TGTGCCAGCAGTTTCGGAACTAGCGTTGAGCAGTTCTTC. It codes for CASSFGTSVEQFF.